This TCR beta chain is from a study of CD8 T cells in ankylosing spondylitis. Broader study findings: In ankylosing spondylitis blood, a motif of roughly eight highly homologous TCR beta variants appeared characteristic. Reportedly, significant enrichment of disease-linked clones occurred in matched ankylosing spondylitis synovial fluid.

This clonotype was found many times. Its specificity is not known. Using its own MiXCR run on the 5' RACE reads, TCRdb lists one record per CDR3 protein. The table shows about 230,000 distinct CDR3 sequences, with 8% to 9% occurring only once. Germline CDR1 MNHEY, CDR2 SVGEGT. The CDR3 contains 11 residues. V dropped 5 bases and J dropped 6 bases, with 8 bases sitting between them. This receptor was obtained from a female donor with ankylosing spondylitis or in good health (not recorded which). The sequencing input was blood, either unsorted or a sorted T cell fraction (not recorded which). The genes are TRBV6-2 or TRBV6-3 and TRBJ2-7; D is possibly TRBD2 (5 bases). CDR3 DNA sequence: TGTGCCAGCAGTATGAGGGTCGAGCAGTACTTC. It translates to CASSMRVEQYF.